This T cell receptor beta chain was recovered during a study of blood T cell repertoires in COVID-19. Study background: From the United States, Italy and Spain came samples of acute and convalescent COVID-19. PBMCs, B-cell-depleted T cells, or T cells provided the cDNA or gDNA that made up the material.

Assay used: immunoSEQ multiplex PCR; TCRdb lists only in-frame clones, some missing. The table includes 150,000 to 250,000 clones, 75% to 90% detected once. The germline V gene has CDR1 LGHNT and CDR2 FRNRAP. Trimming cost V 4 bases and J 7 bases, with 7 bases left between them. The CDR3 extends over 11 amino acids. Participants were aged about 18 to 90 years, lived in roughly 25 US areas, and enrolled virtually. What the recovered Cohort 3 donors had was two negative PCRs, clearance, or symptom resolution. The rearrangement links TRBV12-5 to TRBJ1-2; D is perhaps TRBD1 (5 bases). The sequence was collected from a woman under 40 who had recovered from COVID-19. Input material: PBMCs or T cells enriched from blood (not recorded which). CDR3 residues: CASGWGGGYTF. The CDR3 region has the DNA TGTGCTAGTGGTTGGGGGGGTGGCTACACCTTC.